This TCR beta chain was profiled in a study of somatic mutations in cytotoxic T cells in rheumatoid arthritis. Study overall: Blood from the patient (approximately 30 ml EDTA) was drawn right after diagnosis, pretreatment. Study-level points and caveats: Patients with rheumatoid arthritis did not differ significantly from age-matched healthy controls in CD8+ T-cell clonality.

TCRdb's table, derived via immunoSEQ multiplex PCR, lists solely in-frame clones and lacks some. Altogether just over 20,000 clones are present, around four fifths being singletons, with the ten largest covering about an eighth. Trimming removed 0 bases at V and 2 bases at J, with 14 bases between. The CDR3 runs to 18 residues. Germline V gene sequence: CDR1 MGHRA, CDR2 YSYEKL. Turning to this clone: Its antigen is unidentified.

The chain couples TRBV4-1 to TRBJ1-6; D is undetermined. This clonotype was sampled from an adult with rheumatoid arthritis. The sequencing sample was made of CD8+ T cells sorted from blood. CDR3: CASSQDPLRVTYNSPLHF. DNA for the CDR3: TGCGCCAGCAGCCAAGATCCCCTCCGTGTGACCTATAATTCACCCCTCCACTTT.